This T cell receptor beta chain was captured by sequencing in a study of T cells in Graves' hyperthyroidism and ophthalmopathy. About the research overall: Peripheral blood was acquired at first diagnosis, ahead of any therapy whatsoever.

Template material for amplifying TCR beta CDR3 regions consisted of RNA transcripts. Using the HTBI primer set, a first-round RT-PCR was run on the TCR CDR3. TCRdb re-called the multiplex PCR reads with MiXCR, one entry per CDR3 protein. Of 500,000 to 650,000 distinct CDR3 sequences in the sample, more than 14% were seen once. Germline assignment: CDR1 SEHNR and CDR2 FQNEAQ (reference sequence). This CDR3 comprises 17 residues. V lost 1 base and J 3 bases, leaving 18 bases between the germline ends. This clonotype was detected only a few times. The rearrangement links TRBV7-9 to TRBJ1-1; tentative D call: TRBD1 (5 bases). The receptor was isolated from a woman in her forties or fifties with Graves' ophthalmopathy. The sequencing sample was made of blood. CDR3 sequence: CASSLVRERLGDTEAFF. In DNA form, the CDR3 reads TGTGCCAGCAGCTTAGTCCGGGAGCGGTTAGGGGACACTGAAGCTTTCTTT.